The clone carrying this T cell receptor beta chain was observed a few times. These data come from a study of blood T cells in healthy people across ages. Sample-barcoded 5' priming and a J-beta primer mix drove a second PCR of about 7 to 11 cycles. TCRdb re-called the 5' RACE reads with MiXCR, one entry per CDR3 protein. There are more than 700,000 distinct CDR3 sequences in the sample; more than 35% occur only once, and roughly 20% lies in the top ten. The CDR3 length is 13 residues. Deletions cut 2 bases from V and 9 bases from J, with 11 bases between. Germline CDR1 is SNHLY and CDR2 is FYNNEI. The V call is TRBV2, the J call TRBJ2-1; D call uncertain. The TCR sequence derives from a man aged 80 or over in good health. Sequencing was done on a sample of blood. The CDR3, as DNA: TGTGCCAGCAGTGAAATAGGTGGCATTGAGCAGTTCTTC. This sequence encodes CASSEIGGIEQFF.